Below, 24 T cell receptor beta chains from the same sample are listed, as sequenced in a study of tumor-infiltrating lymphocytes in oesophageal squamous cell carcinoma. One entry per CDR3 protein results from TCRdb running MiXCR on the PCR reads. The sample contains roughly 21,000 distinct CDR3 sequences, 36% of which appear only once. The source material was esophageal tumor tissue. Every receptor here comes from a male donor with esophageal squamous cell carcinoma.

This clonotype was observed many times. The chain joins TRBV6-1 to TRBJ1-5, with TRBD1 as a possible D gene (5 bases). V lost 6 bases, J lost 5 bases, and 11 bases lay in between. This CDR3 comprises 13 residues. The V gene's germline CDR1 is MNHNS and CDR2 SASEGT. CDR3 in amino acids: CASRWGGHQPQHF. DNA of the CDR3: TGTGCCAGCAGGTGGGGGGGACATCAGCCCCAGCATTTT.

J is TRBJ2-6 and V is TRBV27, with unresolved D. The J call may not be correct, given that the DNA end is closer to TRBJ2-1. CDR3 length: 15 amino acids. From germline, CDR1 is MNHEY and CDR2 SMNVEV (reference sequence). The CDR3 is CASSLFGISVDEQFF. For the CDR3, the DNA is TGTGCCAGCAGTTTATTTGGGATAAGCGTCGATGAGCAGTTCTTC.

This clonotype has only one observation. This chain joins TRBV7-9 and TRBJ2-1, with 9 bases that match TRBD2. Germline V gene sequence: CDR1 SEHNR, CDR2 FQNEAQ (reference sequence). Trimming at V came to 1 base and at J to 4 bases, leaving 5 bases not matched to a gene. There are 16 residues in the CDR3. CDR3 amino acids: CASSLGAGGPYNEQFF. CDR3 nucleotides: TGTGCCAGCAGCTTAGGGGCGGGGGGGCCATACAATGAGCAGTTCTTC.

In regard to this clonotype: The conserved closing phenylalanine or tryptophan is absent in this CDR3, likely reflecting a read error. No DNA is shown, since the ends of the CDR3 on it are uncertain; the CDR3 is the one TCRdb lists. This rearrangement joins TRBV28 to TRBJ2-1; the table assigns TRBD1, which was not confirmed against the DNA. The CDR3 length equals 16 residues, ends included. Per the germline V gene, CDR1 is MDHEN and CDR2 is SYDVKM. The CDR3 sequence: CASSPRQGWYGYTFGS.

CDR3 nucleotide sequence: TGTGCCAGCAGCTTGACTAGCGGGGCTAACAATGAGCAGTTCTTC. Amino acids: CASSLTSGANNEQFF. This rearrangement joins TRBV7-3 to TRBJ2-1, with 11 bases matching TRBD2. The CDR3 consists of 15 residues. Germline CDR1 is SGHTA and CDR2 is FQGTGA. Losses at the gene ends were 3 bases for V and 5 bases for J; bases not matched to a gene: 3.

The CDR3 sequence: CASSLGRGTGSTEAFF. As DNA, the CDR3 is TGTGCCAGCAGTTTAGGTAGGGGGACAGGCTCCACTGAAGCTTTCTTT. The chain recombines TRBV12-3 or TRBV12-4 with TRBJ1-1; 8 bases align to TRBD1. V was clipped by 1 base and J by 4 bases; unmatched bases: 8. CDR3 size: 16 residues.

This rearrangement joins TRBV7-3 to TRBJ1-1, with D hard to call. The length of the CDR3 is 13 residues. With 0 bases removed from V and 3 bases from J, the gap between germline ends came to 5 bases. Germline CDR1 SGHTA, CDR2 FQGTGA. The CDR3 sequence: CASSLTRDTEAFF. CDR3 sequence (DNA): TGTGCCAGCAGCTTAACTCGGGACACTGAAGCTTTCTTT.

V is TRBV10-3 and J is TRBJ2-7; D gene ambiguous. The end of the DNA aligns better with TRBJ2-1, so the J call may be wrong. Germline lookup yields CDR1 ENHRY and CDR2 SYGVKD. CDR3 length equals 14 residues. The CDR3 nucleotides read TGTGCCATCAGTGAGTCGGACGGCTACAATGAGCAGTTCTTC. Encoded protein: CAISESDGYNEQFF.

This clonotype has a count of ten or more. The gene calls are TRBV27 and TRBJ1-4, with 7 bases lining up with TRBD1. Per germline, CDR1 MNHEY and CDR2 SMNVEV (reference sequence). The V and J ends lost 4 bases and 7 bases, in that order; junction bases with no gene match: 12. There are 16 residues in the CDR3. CDR3 bases: TGTGCCAGCAGTTCGGAACGACAGGGTATCGCTGAAAAACTGTTTTTT. Its translation is CASSSERQGIAEKLFF.

A word on this clonotype: The CDR3 ends on some other residue instead of the conserved phenylalanine or tryptophan, so this is likely a read error. It is unclear where the CDR3 begins or ends on the DNA, so no DNA is shown, and the CDR3 is as TCRdb lists it. J is TRBJ2-6 and V is TRBV14; the table's D call, TRBD2, was not checked against the DNA. CDR1 and CDR2 from the germline V gene are SGHDN and FVKESK. The CDR3 is 17 amino acids long, termini counted. The CDR3 protein is CASSQDVGYNSPLHFGN.

The rearrangement links TRBV11-3 to TRBJ2-3; TRBD2 agrees at 7 bases. CDR1 SGHNT and CDR2 YENEEA come from the germline V gene. Trimming at V came to 3 bases and at J to 14 bases, leaving 17 bases not matched to a gene. This CDR3 comprises 15 residues. This CDR3 is CASSFSGANTGELYF. CDR3 DNA sequence: TGTGCCAGCAGCTTCAGCGGGGCGAACACCGGGGAGCTGTATTTT.

This clonotype was observed a single time. V gene TRBV7-4 combines with J gene TRBJ1-6; D call uncertain. The CDR3 runs 14 residues. Germline assignment: CDR1 SGHVT and CDR2 SQSDAQ. V was pared by 3 bases and J by 7 bases, with 10 bases between. The CDR3 DNA follows: TGTGCCAGCAGCTTTGCCGAGACGAATTCACCCCTCCACTTT. This sequence encodes CASSFAETNSPLHF.

At least ten counts were recorded for this clonotype. The rearrangement joins TRBV7-6 to TRBJ1-2; 7 nucleotides agree with TRBD1. The CDR3 is 15 amino acids. The V and J ends lost 5 bases and 7 bases, in that order; junction bases with no gene match: 13. In germline, CDR1 is SGHVS, CDR2 FNYEAQ. This chain's CDR3 is CASSKQGTALGGYTF. CDR3 bases: TGTGCCAGCAGCAAACAGGGGACCGCCTTAGGTGGCTACACCTTC. The full variable domain, rest sourced from reference TRBV7-6 and TRBJ1-2, is GAGVSQSPRYKVTKRGQDVALRCDPISGHVSLYWYRQALGQGPEFLTYFNYEAQQDKSGLPNDRFSAERPEGSISTLTIQRTEQRDSAMYRCASSKQGTALGGYTFGSGTRLTVV.

This clonotype was observed at least ten times. Without the conserved terminal phenylalanine or tryptophan, this CDR3 likely stems from a read error. Because the CDR3's place on the DNA is in doubt, the DNA is left out and the CDR3 is given as listed by TCRdb. This chain joins TRBV7-2 and TRBJ2-6; the tabulated D call, TRBD1, remains unverified against the DNA. The CDR3 is 8 amino acids long, termini counted. Germline loops: CDR1 SGHTA, CDR2 FQGNSA. CDR3 sequence: CASSLAWG.

Many counts were recorded for this clonotype. The chain employs TRBV24-1 and TRBJ2-1; D possibly corresponds to TRBD2 (5 bases). This CDR3 has 20 amino acids. The germline V gene has CDR1 KGHDR and CDR2 SFDVKD. Trimming removed 1 base from V and 0 bases from J, with 21 bases in between. Written as DNA, the CDR3 is TGTGCCACCAGTGATTTACCATCAAACCCGACGGGGAGCTCCTACAATGAGCAGTTCTTC. Translation gives CATSDLPSNPTGSSYNEQFF.

By share, this clonotype ranks as medium-sized (0.01 to 0.1%). The chain's CDR3 is CASRIYNEQFF. The CDR3 nucleotides read TGTGCCAGCAGAATATACAATGAGCAGTTCTTC. The J gene is TRBJ2-1, the V gene TRBV28; D unclear. The CDR3 is 11 residues long. Germline CDR1 MDHEN, CDR2 SYDVKM. V was trimmed by 6 bases and J by 4 bases, leaving 4 bases between them.

V and J are TRBV12-3 or TRBV12-4 and TRBJ2-5; 9 positions match TRBD1. The J call is in doubt because the DNA end fits TRBJ2-7 better. This CDR3 is 17 amino acids long. The CDR3 nucleotides are TGTGCCAGCAGTTTATGGGACAGGGAAACGGAATCCTACGAGCAGTACTTC. The encoded protein is CASSLWDRETESYEQYF.

This clonotype was seen at least ten times. The chain carries TRBV2 and TRBJ1-6; tentative D call: TRBD1 (5 bases). There are 14 residues in the CDR3. Deletions cut 3 bases from V and 2 bases from J, with 5 bases between. The germline V gene has CDR1 SNHLY and CDR2 FYNNEI. CDR3 loop: CASSDRAYNSPLHF. Here the CDR3 DNA reads TGTGCCAGCAGTGACAGGGCCTATAATTCACCCCTCCACTTT.

At least ten counts were recorded for this clonotype. The chain has TRBV6-2 or TRBV6-3 and TRBJ2-1, with D possibly matching TRBD1 (6 bases). Matching the DNA end better, TRBJ2-7 makes the J call doubtful. This CDR3 has 16 residues. Germline lookup yields CDR1 MNHEY and CDR2 SVGEGT. The CDR3 bases are TGTGCCAGCAGTTACGTTTTGGGCAGGGGCAGCTACGAGCAGTACTTC. Translated, it gives CASSYVLGRGSYEQYF.

V usage is TRBV2 and J usage is TRBJ2-1; 7 nucleotides align to TRBD2. In germline, CDR1 is SNHLY, CDR2 FYNNEI. The CDR3 loop spans 14 amino acids. With V trimmed by 2 bases and J by 6 bases, 4 bases remained unmatched. This CDR3 is CASSEQLASNEQFF. CDR3 coding DNA: TGTGCCAGCAGTGAACAACTAGCGAGCAATGAGCAGTTCTTC.

This chain's CDR3 is CASSKGEAGGRDTQYF. CDR3 in DNA: TGTGCCAGCAGCAAGGGAGAAGCGGGAGGCAGGGATACGCAGTATTTT. The V call is TRBV7-2, the J call TRBJ2-3, with 9 bases aligning to TRBD2. Germline assignment: CDR1 SGHTA and CDR2 FQGNSA. The CDR3 runs 16 residues. V shed 5 bases and J 6 bases; nucleotides not matched to a gene: 12.

There are many counts of this clonotype. The V and J genes are TRBV28 and TRBJ1-1, with D unclear. V gave up 2 bases and J gave up 3 bases, with 7 bases separating them. Germline CDR1 and CDR2: MDHEN and SYDVKM. The CDR3 runs 13 residues. CDR3 bases: TGTGCCAGCAGTTTAGGCAGCTACACTGAAGCTTTCTTT. Residues: CASSLGSYTEAFF.

This clonotype turned up a few times. The chain uses TRBV15 and TRBJ1-2, with 7 bases fitting TRBD1. Germline CDR1 LNHNV, CDR2 YYDKDF (reference sequence). The CDR3 length is 17 residues. V lost 1 base to trimming and J lost 0 bases; unmatched junction nucleotides: 8. CDR3 nucleotide sequence: TGTGCCACCAGCAGAGGACAGGGAGGCCACCCTAACTATGGCTACACCTTC. Its protein product is CATSRGQGGHPNYGYTF.

This clonotype appeared many times. This chain connects TRBV28 to TRBJ2-2; possibly TRBD2 for D (7 bases). Trimming pared 7 bases from V and 4 bases from J, leaving 13 bases between. CDR1 MDHEN and CDR2 SYDVKM come from the germline V gene. The CDR3 is 14 residues long. The CDR3 here is CASTWGGRTGELFF. The DNA for the CDR3 is TGTGCCAGCACCTGGGGGGGGCGCACCGGGGAGCTGTTTTTT.